This is a list of T cell receptor beta chains from one sample in a study of siplizumab effects on memory and regulatory T cells. This table comes from immunoSEQ multiplex PCR, and its TCRdb copy is limited to in-frame clones, with some not included. Seen here are about 120,000 clones, roughly 94% observed once, and the top ten hold 1.5% to 2%. Sequenced: non-Treg CD4+ T cells sorted from blood. These receptor sequences come from a human donor in good health. The CDR3 runs from the conserved cysteine through the conserved F or W. D genes are given only for firm matches. Clone size is not always given. Where it is, it says once, few, many or a class for expanded clones.

d_gene: TRBD2
abundance: NA
v_gene: TRBV11-1
j_gene: TRBJ2-5
CDR3aa: CASSLRGGRETQYF
CDR3nt: TGTGCCAGCAGCCTCCGGGGGGGTCGCGAGACCCAGTACTTC

d_gene: NA
abundance: NA
v_gene: TRBV7-2
j_gene: TRBJ1-5
CDR3aa: CASSFSYQPQHF
CDR3nt: TGTGCCAGCAGCTTCTCGTATCAGCCCCAGCATTTT

d_gene: TRBD2
abundance: NA
v_gene: TRBV9
j_gene: TRBJ2-3
CDR3aa: CASERLAGSTDTQYF
CDR3nt: TGTGCCAGCGAGCGGCTAGCGGGAAGCACAGATACGCAGTATTTT

d_gene: NA
abundance: NA
v_gene: TRBV6-1
j_gene: TRBJ1-1
CDR3aa: CASSEIESKAFF
CDR3nt: TGTGCCAGCAGTGAAATAGAGAGTAAAGCTTTCTTT

d_gene: TRBD2
abundance: NA
v_gene: TRBV30
j_gene: TRBJ2-7
CDR3aa: CAWTPRRAGGGEQYF
CDR3nt: TGTGCCTGGACCCCCAGGAGAGCGGGAGGTGGCGAGCAGTACTTC

d_gene: NA
abundance: NA
v_gene: TRBV9
j_gene: TRBJ1-2
CDR3aa: CASSPRDQIGNGYTF
CDR3nt: TGTGCCAGCAGCCCAAGGGACCAGATAGGGAATGGCTACACCTTC

d_gene: NA
abundance: NA
v_gene: TRBV5-1
j_gene: TRBJ1-1
CDR3aa: CASTTGGVDTEAFF
CDR3nt: TGCGCCAGCACTACCGGAGGCGTGGACACTGAAGCTTTCTTT

d_gene: TRBD2
abundance: NA
v_gene: TRBV25-1
j_gene: TRBJ2-1
CDR3aa: CASSGLAYYNEQFF
CDR3nt: TGTGCCAGCAGTGGACTAGCATACTACAATGAGCAGTTCTTC

d_gene: NA
abundance: few
v_gene: TRBV11-2
j_gene: TRBJ1-3
CDR3aa: CASSLGISGNTIYF
CDR3nt: TGTGCCAGCAGCTTGGGCATCTCTGGAAACACCATATATTTT

d_gene: TRBD1
abundance: NA
v_gene: TRBV5-4
j_gene: TRBJ1-2
CDR3aa: CASSIKGQDYGYTF
CDR3nt: TGTGCCAGCAGCATCAAAGGACAGGATTATGGCTACACCTTC

d_gene: NA
abundance: NA
v_gene: TRBV19
j_gene: TRBJ2-7
CDR3aa: CASSPRDSTYEQYF
CDR3nt: TGTGCCAGTAGTCCCCGGGACTCCACCTACGAGCAGTACTTC

d_gene: NA
abundance: once
v_gene: TRBV6-6
j_gene: TRBJ1-3
CDR3aa: CASSYSTVGNTIYF
CDR3nt: TGTGCCAGCAGTTACTCGACAGTTGGAAACACCATATATTTT

d_gene: NA
abundance: NA
v_gene: TRBV5-1
j_gene: TRBJ1-2
CDR3aa: CASTPKGIGLNGYTF
CDR3nt: TGCGCCAGCACCCCGAAGGGCATAGGGCTTAATGGCTACACCTTC

d_gene: NA
abundance: NA
v_gene: TRBV11-2
j_gene: TRBJ2-1
CDR3aa: CASSLVSPNEQFF
CDR3nt: TGTGCCAGCAGCTTAGTGAGTCCCAATGAGCAGTTCTTC

d_gene: NA
abundance: NA
v_gene: TRBV20-1
j_gene: TRBJ2-1
CDR3aa: CSVSLDEQFF
CDR3nt: TGCAGTGTTTCGCTAGATGAGCAGTTCTTC

d_gene: NA
abundance: NA
v_gene: TRBV5-1
j_gene: TRBJ1-2
CDR3aa: CASSTGNYGYTF
CDR3nt: TGCGCCAGCAGCACAGGGAACTATGGCTACACCTTC

d_gene: TRBD1
abundance: NA
v_gene: TRBV11-3
j_gene: TRBJ2-5
CDR3aa: CASSLRQGEETQYF
CDR3nt: TGTGCCAGCAGCTTACGACAGGGGGAAGAGACCCAGTACTTC

d_gene: NA
abundance: NA
v_gene: TRBV29-1
j_gene: TRBJ1-2
CDR3aa: CSVTINYGYTF
CDR3nt: TGCAGCGTCACGATTAACTATGGCTACACCTTC

d_gene: NA
abundance: NA
v_gene: TRBV5-1
j_gene: TRBJ1-1
CDR3aa: CASTSVWGGTTEAFF
CDR3nt: TGCGCCAGCACCTCCGTGTGGGGAGGGACGACTGAAGCTTTCTTT

d_gene: NA
abundance: NA
v_gene: TRBV6-1
j_gene: TRBJ2-3
CDR3aa: CASIRTDTQYF
CDR3nt: TGTGCCAGCATTAGGACAGATACGCAGTATTTT

d_gene: TRBD2
abundance: once
v_gene: TRBV5-8
j_gene: TRBJ2-1
CDR3aa: CASSLVGGLAGGPYNEQFF
CDR3nt: TGTGCCAGCAGCTTAGTCGGCGGACTAGCGGGAGGGCCCTACAATGAGCAGTTCTTC

d_gene: NA
abundance: few
v_gene: TRBV18
j_gene: TRBJ2-7
CDR3aa: CASSPGTLSYEQYF
CDR3nt: TGTGCCAGCTCACCCGGGACACTCTCCTACGAGCAGTACTTC

d_gene: NA
abundance: few
v_gene: TRBV7-2
j_gene: TRBJ1-2
CDR3aa: CASSLADGDYGYTF
CDR3nt: TGTGCCAGCAGCTTAGCGGATGGAGACTATGGCTACACCTTC

d_gene: NA
abundance: NA
v_gene: TRBV6-4
j_gene: TRBJ2-1
CDR3aa: CASSAELGYEQFF
CDR3nt: TGTGCCAGCAGTGCGGAACTAGGCTATGAGCAGTTCTTC

d_gene: NA
abundance: NA
v_gene: TRBV6-1
j_gene: TRBJ2-3
CDR3aa: CASSEQRADTQYF
CDR3nt: TGTGCCAGCAGTGAACAGCGGGCAGATACGCAGTATTTT

d_gene: TRBD1
abundance: once
v_gene: TRBV6-5
j_gene: TRBJ2-2
CDR3aa: CASSYRDRGTGELFF
CDR3nt: TGTGCCAGCAGTTACCGGGACAGGGGAACCGGGGAGCTGTTTTTT

d_gene: NA
abundance: NA
v_gene: TRBV27
j_gene: TRBJ1-2
CDR3aa: CASSLRAGRGYTF
CDR3nt: TGTGCCAGCAGTTTAAGGGCAGGACGGGGCTACACCTTC

d_gene: TRBD1
abundance: NA
v_gene: TRBV7-9
j_gene: TRBJ1-2
CDR3aa: CASSQTGEGYTF
CDR3nt: TGTGCCAGCAGCCAAACAGGGGAAGGCTACACCTTC

d_gene: NA
abundance: NA
v_gene: TRBV5-1
j_gene: TRBJ2-5
CDR3aa: CASGRDQETQYF
CDR3nt: TGCGCCAGCGGCCGGGATCAAGAGACCCAGTACTTC

d_gene: NA
abundance: NA
v_gene: TRBV5-5
j_gene: TRBJ1-1
CDR3aa: CASSLMGVDTEAFF
CDR3nt: TGTGCCAGCAGCTTGATGGGAGTGGATACTGAAGCTTTCTTT

d_gene: NA
abundance: NA
v_gene: TRBV6-1
j_gene: TRBJ1-5
CDR3aa: CASTGGTISNQPQHF
CDR3nt: TGTGCCAGCACTGGCGGAACTATCAGCAATCAGCCCCAGCATTTT

d_gene: NA
abundance: NA
v_gene: TRBV29-1
j_gene: TRBJ2-4
CDR3aa: CSPLSGLQVAKNIQYF
CDR3nt: TGCAGCCCTCTTTCTGGTCTCCAGGTAGCCAAAAACATTCAGTACTTC

d_gene: NA
abundance: NA
v_gene: TRBV6-5
j_gene: TRBJ1-2
CDR3aa: CASSGASGTDGYTF
CDR3nt: TGTGCCAGCAGTGGTGCATCCGGGACGGATGGCTACACCTTC

d_gene: NA
abundance: once
v_gene: TRBV5-1
j_gene: TRBJ2-6
CDR3aa: CASSPDNSGANVLTF
CDR3nt: TGCGCCAGCAGCCCGGACAACTCTGGGGCCAACGTCCTGACTTTC

d_gene: NA
abundance: NA
v_gene: TRBV4-1
j_gene: TRBJ2-1
CDR3aa: CASSQAGRGLYNEQFF
CDR3nt: TGCGCCAGCAGCCAAGCCGGACGGGGACTCTACAATGAGCAGTTCTTC

d_gene: TRBD2
abundance: NA
v_gene: TRBV5-4
j_gene: TRBJ2-3
CDR3aa: CASSHSWLAGGPTDTQYF
CDR3nt: TGTGCCAGCAGCCATAGTTGGCTAGCGGGGGGCCCCACAGATACGCAGTATTTT

d_gene: TRBD1
abundance: NA
v_gene: TRBV18
j_gene: TRBJ2-7
CDR3aa: CASSPGQGAREQYF
CDR3nt: TGTGCCAGCTCACCAGGACAGGGGGCGCGGGAGCAGTACTTC

d_gene: NA
abundance: once
v_gene: TRBV7-8
j_gene: TRBJ2-7
CDR3aa: CASRGSGLALDEQYF
CDR3nt: TGTGCCAGCAGGGGGTCGGGTCTAGCTCTGGACGAGCAGTACTTC

d_gene: NA
abundance: NA
v_gene: TRBV2
j_gene: TRBJ2-1
CDR3aa: CASSPGTSTLRNEQFF
CDR3nt: TGTGCCAGCAGTCCCGGGACTTCTACCCTACGCAATGAGCAGTTCTTC